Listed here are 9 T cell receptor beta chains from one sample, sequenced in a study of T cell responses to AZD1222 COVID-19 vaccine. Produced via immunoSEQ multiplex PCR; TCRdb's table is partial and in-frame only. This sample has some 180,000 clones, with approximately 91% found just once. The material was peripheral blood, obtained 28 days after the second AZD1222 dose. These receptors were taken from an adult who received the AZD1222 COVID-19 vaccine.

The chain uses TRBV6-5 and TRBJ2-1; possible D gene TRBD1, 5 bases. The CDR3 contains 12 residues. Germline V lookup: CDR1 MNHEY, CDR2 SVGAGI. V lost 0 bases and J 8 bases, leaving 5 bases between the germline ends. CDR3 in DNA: TGTGCCAGCAGTTACTCAGGGGATGAGCAGTTCTTC. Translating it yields CASSYSGDEQFF.

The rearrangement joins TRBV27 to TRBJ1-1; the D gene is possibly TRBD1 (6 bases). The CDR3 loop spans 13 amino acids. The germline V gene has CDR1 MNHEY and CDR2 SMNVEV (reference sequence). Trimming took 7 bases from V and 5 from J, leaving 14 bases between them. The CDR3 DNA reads TGTGCCAGCACCAGCAGGGGCGGAACTGAAGCTTTCTTT. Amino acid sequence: CASTSRGGTEAFF.

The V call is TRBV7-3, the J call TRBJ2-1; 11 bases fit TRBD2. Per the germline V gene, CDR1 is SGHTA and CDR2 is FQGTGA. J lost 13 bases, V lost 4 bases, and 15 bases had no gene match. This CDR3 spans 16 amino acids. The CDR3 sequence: CASSSSSIAGGPQQFF. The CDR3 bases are TGTGCCAGCAGCTCCTCATCCATAGCGGGAGGGCCGCAACAGTTCTTC.

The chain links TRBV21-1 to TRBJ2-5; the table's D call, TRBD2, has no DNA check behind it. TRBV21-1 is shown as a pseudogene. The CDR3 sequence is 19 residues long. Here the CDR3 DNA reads TGTGCCAGCAGCCCTCACCGGTCTACTAGCGGGAGGGCCCAAGAGACCCAGTACTTC. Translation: CASSPHRSTSGRAQETQYF.

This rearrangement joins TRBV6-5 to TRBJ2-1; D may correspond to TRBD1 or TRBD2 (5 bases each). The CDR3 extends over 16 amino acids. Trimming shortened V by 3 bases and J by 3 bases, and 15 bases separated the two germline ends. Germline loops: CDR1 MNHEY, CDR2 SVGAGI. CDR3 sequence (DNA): TGTGCCAGCAGTTATAGTATTCGGGGCCGCTACAATGAGCAGTTCTTC. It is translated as CASSYSIRGRYNEQFF.

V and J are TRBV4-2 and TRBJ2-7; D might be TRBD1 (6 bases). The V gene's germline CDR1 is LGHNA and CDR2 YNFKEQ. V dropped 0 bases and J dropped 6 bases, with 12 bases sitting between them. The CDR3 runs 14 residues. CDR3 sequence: CASSQDSSRGEQYF. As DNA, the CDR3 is TGTGCCAGCAGCCAAGATTCTAGCAGGGGCGAGCAGTACTTC.

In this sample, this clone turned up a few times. The DNA for the CDR3 is TGTGCCAGCAGCCTTAGTCAATTCGCCGGGGAGCTGTTTTTT. Translating gives CASSLSQFAGELFF. V is TRBV28 and J is TRBJ2-2; D is uncertain. This CDR3 contains 14 residues. Between the trimmed V and J ends, which lost 6 bases and 6 bases, there was a span of 14 bases. CDR1 is MDHEN, CDR2 SYDVKM, per germline.

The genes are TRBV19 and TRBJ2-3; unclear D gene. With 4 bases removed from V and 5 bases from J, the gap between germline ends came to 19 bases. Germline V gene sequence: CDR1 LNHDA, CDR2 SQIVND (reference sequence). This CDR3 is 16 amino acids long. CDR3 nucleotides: TGTGCCAGTAGTAACTTGCTGGCTACGATGGGAGATACGCAGTATTTT. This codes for CASSNLLATMGDTQYF.

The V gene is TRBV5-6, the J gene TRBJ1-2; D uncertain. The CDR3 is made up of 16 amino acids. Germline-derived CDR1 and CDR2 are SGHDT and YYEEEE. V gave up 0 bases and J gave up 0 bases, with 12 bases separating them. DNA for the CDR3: TGTGCCAGCAGCTTGGTGGTCGGCAGCTCTAACTATGGCTACACCTTC. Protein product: CASSLVVGSSNYGYTF.